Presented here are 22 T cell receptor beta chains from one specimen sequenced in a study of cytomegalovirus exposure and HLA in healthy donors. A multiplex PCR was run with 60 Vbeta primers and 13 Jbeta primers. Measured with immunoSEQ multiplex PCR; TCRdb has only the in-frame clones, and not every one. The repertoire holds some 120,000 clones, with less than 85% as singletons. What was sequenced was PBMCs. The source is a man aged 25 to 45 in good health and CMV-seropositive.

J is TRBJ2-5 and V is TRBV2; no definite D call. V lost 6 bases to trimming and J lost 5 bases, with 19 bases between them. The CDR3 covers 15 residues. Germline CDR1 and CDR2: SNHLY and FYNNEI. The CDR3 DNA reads TGTGCCAGCAGGTACTCCCCGACGGGTTACGAGACCCAGTACTTC. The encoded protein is CASRYSPTGYETQYF.

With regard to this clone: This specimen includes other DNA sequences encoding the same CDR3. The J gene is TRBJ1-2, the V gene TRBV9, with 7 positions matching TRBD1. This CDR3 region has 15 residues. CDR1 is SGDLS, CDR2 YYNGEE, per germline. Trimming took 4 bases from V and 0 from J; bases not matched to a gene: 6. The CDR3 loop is CASSPGTAANYGYTF. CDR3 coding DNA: TGTGCCAGCAGCCCAGGGACAGCAGCTAACTATGGCTACACCTTC.

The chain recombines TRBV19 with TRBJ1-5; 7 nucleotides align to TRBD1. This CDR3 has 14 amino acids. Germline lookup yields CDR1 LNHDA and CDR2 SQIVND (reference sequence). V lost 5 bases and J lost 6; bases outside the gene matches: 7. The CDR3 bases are TGTGCCAGTAGTGCGCGACAGGGAGGTCAGCCCCAGCATTTT. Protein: CASSARQGGQPQHF. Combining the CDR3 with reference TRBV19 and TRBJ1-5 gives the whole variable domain DGGITQSPKYLFRKEGQNVTLSCEQNLNHDAMYWYRQDPGQGLRLIYYSQIVNDFQKGDIAEGYSVSREKKESFPLTVTSAQKNPTAFYLCASSARQGGQPQHFGDGTRLSIL.

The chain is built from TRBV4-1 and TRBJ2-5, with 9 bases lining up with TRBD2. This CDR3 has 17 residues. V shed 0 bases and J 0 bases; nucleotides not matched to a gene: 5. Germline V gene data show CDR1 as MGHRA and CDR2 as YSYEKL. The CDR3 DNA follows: TGCGCCAGCAGCCAAGACGTAGTAGCGGGGGACCAAGAGACCCAGTACTTC. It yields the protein CASSQDVVAGDQETQYF.

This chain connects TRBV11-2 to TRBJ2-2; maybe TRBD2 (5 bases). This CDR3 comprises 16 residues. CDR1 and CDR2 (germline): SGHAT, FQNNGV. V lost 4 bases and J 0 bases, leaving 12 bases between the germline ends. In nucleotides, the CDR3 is TGTGCCAGCAGCTCAGAGGGCAGGACGAACACCGGGGAGCTGTTTTTT. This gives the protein CASSSEGRTNTGELFF.

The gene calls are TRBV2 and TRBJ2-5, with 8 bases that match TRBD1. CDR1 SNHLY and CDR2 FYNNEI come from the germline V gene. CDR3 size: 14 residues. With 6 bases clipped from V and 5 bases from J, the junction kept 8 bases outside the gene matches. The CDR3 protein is CASRSLTGVETQYF. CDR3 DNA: TGTGCCAGCAGAAGTCTGACAGGGGTTGAGACCCAGTACTTC.

CDR3 protein: CASSSDRGSYEQYF. The CDR3 DNA follows: TGTGCCAGCAGCTCCGACAGGGGTTCCTACGAGCAGTACTTC. V gene TRBV13 combines with J gene TRBJ2-7; 8 nucleotides align to TRBD1. Trimming at V came to 4 bases and at J to 1 base, leaving 3 bases not matched to a gene. Per the germline V gene, CDR1 is PRHDT and CDR2 is FYEKMQ (reference sequence). CDR3 size: 14 residues.

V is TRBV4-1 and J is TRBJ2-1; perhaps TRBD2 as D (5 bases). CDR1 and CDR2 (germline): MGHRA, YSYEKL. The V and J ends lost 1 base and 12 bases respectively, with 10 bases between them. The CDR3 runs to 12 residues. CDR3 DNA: TGCGCCAGCAGCCAAGGAGTAGCGCGGCAGTTCTTC. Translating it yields CASSQGVARQFF.

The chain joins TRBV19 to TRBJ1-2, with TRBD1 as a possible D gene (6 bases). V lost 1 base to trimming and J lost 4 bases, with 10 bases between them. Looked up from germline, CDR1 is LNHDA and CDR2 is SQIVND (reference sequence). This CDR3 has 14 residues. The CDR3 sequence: CASSIGTVRYGYTF. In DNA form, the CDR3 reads TGTGCCAGTAGTATAGGGACAGTCCGCTATGGCTACACCTTC. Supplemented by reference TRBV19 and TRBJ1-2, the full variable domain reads DGGITQSPKYLFRKEGQNVTLSCEQNLNHDAMYWYRQDPGQGLRLIYYSQIVNDFQKGDIAEGYSVSREKKESFPLTVTSAQKNPTAFYLCASSIGTVRYGYTFGSGTRLTVV.

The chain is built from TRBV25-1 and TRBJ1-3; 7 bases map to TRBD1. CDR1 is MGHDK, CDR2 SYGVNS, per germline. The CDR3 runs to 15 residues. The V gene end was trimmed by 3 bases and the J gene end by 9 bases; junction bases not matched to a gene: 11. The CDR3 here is CASSDLGGGGVTIYF. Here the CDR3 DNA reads TGTGCCAGCAGTGATTTAGGAGGGGGCGGCGTCACCATATATTTT.

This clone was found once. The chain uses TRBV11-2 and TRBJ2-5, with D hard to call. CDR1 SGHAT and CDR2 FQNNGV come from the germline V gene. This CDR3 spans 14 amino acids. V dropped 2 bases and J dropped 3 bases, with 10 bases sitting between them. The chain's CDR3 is CASSLNPTEETQYF. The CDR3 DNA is TGTGCCAGCAGCTTAAACCCCACAGAAGAGACCCAGTACTTC.

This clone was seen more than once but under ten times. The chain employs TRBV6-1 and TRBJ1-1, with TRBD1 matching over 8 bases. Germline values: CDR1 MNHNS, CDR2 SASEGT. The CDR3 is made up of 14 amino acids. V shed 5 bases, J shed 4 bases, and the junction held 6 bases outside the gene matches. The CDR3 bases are TGTGCCAGCAGTTTAGACAGGGGCCGCACTGAAGCTTTCTTT. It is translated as CASSLDRGRTEAFF.

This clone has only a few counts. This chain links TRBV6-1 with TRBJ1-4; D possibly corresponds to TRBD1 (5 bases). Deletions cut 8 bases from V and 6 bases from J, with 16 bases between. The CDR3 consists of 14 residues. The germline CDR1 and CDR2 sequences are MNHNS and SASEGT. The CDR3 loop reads CASGRRGLYEKLFF. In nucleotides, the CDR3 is TGTGCCAGCGGTAGAAGGGGTCTTTATGAAAAACTGTTTTTT.

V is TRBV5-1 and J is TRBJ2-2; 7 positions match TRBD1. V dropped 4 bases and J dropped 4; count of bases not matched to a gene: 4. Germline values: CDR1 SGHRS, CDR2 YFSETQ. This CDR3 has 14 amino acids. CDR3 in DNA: TGCGCCAGCAGCCGGGACAGCTCCACCGGGGAGCTGTTTTTT. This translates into CASSRDSSTGELFF.

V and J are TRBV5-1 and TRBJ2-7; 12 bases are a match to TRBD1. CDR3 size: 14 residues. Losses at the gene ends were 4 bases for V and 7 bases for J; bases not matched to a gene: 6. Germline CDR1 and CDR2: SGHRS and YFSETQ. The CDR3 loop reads CASSRGQGAREQYF. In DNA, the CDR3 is TGCGCCAGCAGCCGGGGACAGGGGGCGCGGGAGCAGTACTTC. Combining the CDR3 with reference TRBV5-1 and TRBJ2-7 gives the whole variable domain KAGVTQTPRYLIKTRGQQVTLSCSPISGHRSVSWYQQTPGQGLQFLFEYFSETQRNKGNFPGRFSGRQFSNSRSEMNVSTLELGDSALYLCASSRGQGAREQYFGPGTRLTVT.

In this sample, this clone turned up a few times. CDR3 sequence reads: CASRVSANTEAFF. The CDR3 DNA is TGCGCCAGCAGGGTAAGCGCGAACACTGAAGCTTTCTTT. The rearrangement links TRBV10-1 to TRBJ1-1; D is ambiguous. From germline, CDR1 is WNHNN and CDR2 SYGVQD (reference sequence). This CDR3 spans 13 amino acids. Trimming took 6 bases from V and 1 from J, leaving 9 bases between them.

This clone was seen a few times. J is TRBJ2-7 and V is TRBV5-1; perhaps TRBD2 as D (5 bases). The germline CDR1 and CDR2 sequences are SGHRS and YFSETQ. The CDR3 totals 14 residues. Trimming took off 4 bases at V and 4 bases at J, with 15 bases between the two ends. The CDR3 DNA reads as TGCGCCAGCAGCCCCGGGGTGCCAAGGTACGAGCAGTACTTC. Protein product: CASSPGVPRYEQYF. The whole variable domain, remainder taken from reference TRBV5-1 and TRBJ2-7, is KAGVTQTPRYLIKTRGQQVTLSCSPISGHRSVSWYQQTPGQGLQFLFEYFSETQRNKGNFPGRFSGRQFSNSRSEMNVSTLELGDSALYLCASSPGVPRYEQYFGPGTRLTVT.

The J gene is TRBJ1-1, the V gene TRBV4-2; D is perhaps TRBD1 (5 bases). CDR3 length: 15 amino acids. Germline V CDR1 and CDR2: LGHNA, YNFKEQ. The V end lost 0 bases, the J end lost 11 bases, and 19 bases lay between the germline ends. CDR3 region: CASSQDGGDFTRAFF. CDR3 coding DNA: TGTGCCAGCAGCCAAGACGGGGGGGACTTCACGCGGGCTTTCTTT.

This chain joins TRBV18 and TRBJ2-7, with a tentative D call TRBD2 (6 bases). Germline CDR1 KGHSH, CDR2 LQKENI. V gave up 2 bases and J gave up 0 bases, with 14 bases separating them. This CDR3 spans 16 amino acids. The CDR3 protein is CASSPSGRESSYEQYF. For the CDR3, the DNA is TGTGCCAGCTCACCATCGGGACGGGAGAGCTCCTACGAGCAGTACTTC.

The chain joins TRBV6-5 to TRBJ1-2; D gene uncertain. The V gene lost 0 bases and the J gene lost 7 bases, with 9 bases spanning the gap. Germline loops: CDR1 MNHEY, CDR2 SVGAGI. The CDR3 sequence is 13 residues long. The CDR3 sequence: CASSYSISRGYTF. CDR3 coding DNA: TGTGCCAGCAGTTACTCAATCAGTCGTGGCTACACCTTC.

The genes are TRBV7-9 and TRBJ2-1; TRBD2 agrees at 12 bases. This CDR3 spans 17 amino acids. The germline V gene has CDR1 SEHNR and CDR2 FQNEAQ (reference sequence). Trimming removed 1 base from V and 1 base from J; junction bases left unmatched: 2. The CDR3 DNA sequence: TGTGCCAGCAGCTTAGGGGGACTAGCGGGTTCCTACAATGAGCAGTTCTTC. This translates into CASSLGGLAGSYNEQFF.

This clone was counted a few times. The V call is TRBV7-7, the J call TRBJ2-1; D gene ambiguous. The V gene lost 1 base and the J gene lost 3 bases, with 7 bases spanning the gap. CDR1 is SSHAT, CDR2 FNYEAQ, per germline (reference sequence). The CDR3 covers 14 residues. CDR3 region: CASSLGQDYNEQFF. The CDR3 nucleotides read TGTGCCAGCAGCTTAGGGCAGGACTACAATGAGCAGTTCTTC.